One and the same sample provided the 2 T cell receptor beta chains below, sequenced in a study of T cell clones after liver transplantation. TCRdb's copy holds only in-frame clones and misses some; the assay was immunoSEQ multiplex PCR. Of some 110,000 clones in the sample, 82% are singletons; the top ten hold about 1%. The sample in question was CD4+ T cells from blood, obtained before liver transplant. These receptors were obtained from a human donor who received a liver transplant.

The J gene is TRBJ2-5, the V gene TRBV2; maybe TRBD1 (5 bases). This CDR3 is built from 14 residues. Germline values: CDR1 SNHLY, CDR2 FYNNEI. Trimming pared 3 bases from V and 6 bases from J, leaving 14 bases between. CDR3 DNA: TGTGCCAGCAGTGAGGGCAGGGCATCTAAGACCCAGTACTTC. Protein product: CASSEGRASKTQYF.

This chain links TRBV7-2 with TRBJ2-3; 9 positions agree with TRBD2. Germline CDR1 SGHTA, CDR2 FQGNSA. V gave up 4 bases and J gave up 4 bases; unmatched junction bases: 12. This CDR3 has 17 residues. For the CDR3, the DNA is TGTGCCAGCAGCTCCGACCGGGCTAGCGGGGTCCCAGATACGCAGTATTTT. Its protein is CASSSDRASGVPDTQYF.